The next 21 T cell receptor beta chains were all read from a single sample in a study of T-cell reconstitution after alpha-beta-depleted transplantation in children. Preparation of the TCRbeta library was carried out with unique molecular identifiers. TCRdb used MiXCR to reprocess the PCR reads, holding one entry per CDR3 protein. Here the sample spans about 980,000 distinct CDR3 sequences, about 26% being singletons. This specimen was PBMCs, mostly from graft donor cells, taken 360 days after TCRalphabeta/CD19-depleted stem cell transplant. The receptors stem from a boy under two years old who had a stem cell transplant for SCID, so the T cells may come from the graft donor.

The chain is built from TRBV20-1 and TRBJ2-3, with 9 positions matching TRBD2. Germline-derived CDR1 and CDR2 are DFQATT and SNEGSKA (reference sequence). V lost 0 bases, J lost 6 bases, and 7 bases stayed unmatched. The CDR3 is made up of 15 amino acids. The CDR3 here is CSARDLGGGADTQYF. Written as DNA, the CDR3 is TGCAGTGCTAGAGATCTGGGCGGGGGGGCGGATACGCAGTATTTT.

In DNA, the CDR3 is TGCAGCGTTGCACGCGGTCCCCACAATGAGCAGTTCTTC. It translates to CSVARGPHNEQFF. V usage is TRBV29-1 and J usage is TRBJ2-1; D uncertain. V lost 4 bases to trimming and J lost 5 bases, with 12 bases between them. Germline assignment: CDR1 SQVTM and CDR2 ANQGSEA. The CDR3 has 13 residues.

This chain joins TRBV20-1 and TRBJ2-5, with D perhaps matching TRBD2 (5 bases). V lost 5 bases and J lost 5, with 15 bases in between. CDR3 length equals 13 residues. Germline V gene lookup returns CDR1 DFQATT and CDR2 SNEGSKA (reference sequence). CDR3 nucleotide sequence: TGCAGTGCTCGTGAGGTAGCGAGGGAGACCCAGTACTTC. It encodes CSAREVARETQYF.

CDR3 bases: TGCGCCAGCAGTGAAACGGGACAGGGGCTGGAGCAGTACTTC. Its protein product is CASSETGQGLEQYF. The chain links TRBV10-2 to TRBJ2-7; 10 bases map to TRBD1. Germline V gene sequence: CDR1 WSHSY, CDR2 SAAADI. V lost 3 bases and J lost 7; bases outside the gene matches: 6. The length of the CDR3 is 14 residues.

This clonotype was found a few times. The genes are TRBV7-3 and TRBJ2-7; no reliable D call. Germline V CDR1 and CDR2: SGHTA, FQGTGA. V was pared by 5 bases and J by 2 bases, with 13 bases between. The CDR3 totals 14 residues. This chain's CDR3 is CASSMPRATYEQYF. The CDR3 nucleotides are TGTGCCAGCAGCATGCCCCGGGCCACCTACGAGCAGTACTTC.

The chain uses TRBV2 and TRBJ2-7, with D unresolved. Trimming removed 2 bases at V and 5 bases at J, with 13 bases between. The CDR3 contains 14 residues. CDR1 is SNHLY and CDR2 is FYNNEI in the germline V gene. Here the CDR3 DNA reads TGTGCCAGCAGTGAAAGCTGGGCGTCCCACGAGCAGTACTTC. It translates to CASSESWASHEQYF.

This clonotype was recorded a few times. The chain employs TRBV6-1 and TRBJ2-5, with TRBD2 as a possible D gene (6 bases). Germline V gene sequence: CDR1 MNHNS, CDR2 SASEGT. The V end lost 5 bases, the J end lost 4 bases, and 17 bases lay between the germline ends. The CDR3 covers 15 residues. The CDR3 protein is CASSSLSGEAETQYF. In DNA form, the CDR3 reads TGTGCCAGCAGTAGCCTATCGGGGGAGGCAGAGACCCAGTACTTC.

Only a few counts were recorded for this clonotype. This chain joins TRBV20-1 and TRBJ2-7; TRBD1 might be the D (6 bases). Germline loops: CDR1 DFQATT, CDR2 SNEGSKA (reference sequence). V shed 4 bases and J shed 2 bases, with 12 bases lying between them. The length of the CDR3 is 13 residues. The CDR3 sequence: CSATPDRPYEQYF. For the CDR3, the DNA is TGCAGTGCTACCCCGGACAGACCCTACGAGCAGTACTTC.

This clonotype was counted a few times. The CDR3 sequence is CARGPRGGYTF. As DNA, the CDR3 is TGTGCCAGGGGGCCGCGGGGTGGCTACACCTTC. This chain uses TRBV12-3 or TRBV12-4 with TRBJ1-2, with D possibly being TRBD1 (5 bases). The V and J ends lost 9 bases and 7 bases respectively, with 12 bases between them. CDR3 length: 11 residues.

In this sample, this clonotype turned up a few times. DNA for the CDR3: TGCAGCGTTCCTGACAGGGACTCTAACTATGGCTACACCTTC. Translating gives CSVPDRDSNYGYTF. The chain combines TRBV29-1 with TRBJ1-2; 7 bases are a match to TRBD1. Germline CDR1 is SQVTM and CDR2 is ANQGSEA. The CDR3 sequence is 14 residues long. The J segment lost 0 bases and the V segment lost 5 bases, leaving 6 bases of the junction unmatched.

V usage is TRBV29-1 and J usage is TRBJ1-1, with D unclear. Trimming removed 5 bases from V and 5 bases from J, with 15 bases in between. Germline V lookup: CDR1 SQVTM, CDR2 ANQGSEA. This CDR3 has 13 residues. This CDR3 reads CSVKQAGDTEAFF. The CDR3 bases are TGCAGCGTTAAGCAGGCCGGGGATACTGAAGCTTTCTTT.

This rearrangement joins TRBV3-1 to TRBJ2-7; D gene uncertain. Trimming cost V 1 base and J 8 bases, with 9 bases left between them. There are 12 residues in the CDR3. Germline CDR1 is LGHDT and CDR2 is YNNKEL (reference sequence). CDR3 in DNA: TGTGCCAGCAGCCAAGGGGCTACCCAGCAGTACTTC. Translated: CASSQGATQQYF.

This clonotype has a handful of counts. The gene calls are TRBV7-8 and TRBJ2-1, with D tentatively TRBD2 (5 bases). The V end was cut by 4 bases, the J end by 0 bases, with 19 bases between. Germline V gene sequence: CDR1 SGHVS, CDR2 FQNEAQ. The CDR3 sequence is 18 residues long. The CDR3 DNA is TGTGCCAGCAGCTCGCGCGGTACGGGGTCAAACTCCTACAATGAGCAGTTCTTC. Amino acids: CASSSRGTGSNSYNEQFF.

The chain employs TRBV27 and TRBJ2-3, with 10 bases matching TRBD2. Germline V gene lookup returns CDR1 MNHEY and CDR2 SMNVEV (reference sequence). Germline trimming cut 3 bases from V and 13 bases from J; bases unmatched to any gene: 4. The CDR3 extends over 12 amino acids. The DNA of the CDR3 is TGTGCCAGCAGTTTCCTAGCGGGGGAAGAGTATTTT. This sequence encodes CASSFLAGEEYF.

V is TRBV29-1 and J is TRBJ2-7; no clear D gene. Germline V lookup: CDR1 SQVTM, CDR2 ANQGSEA. The CDR3 covers 10 residues. Trimming shortened V by 7 bases and J by 4 bases, and 8 bases separated the two germline ends. The CDR3 reads CSAVEYEQYF. Here the CDR3 DNA reads TGCAGCGCCGTTGAGTACGAGCAGTACTTC.

This chain connects TRBV24-1 to TRBJ2-3, with TRBD2 matching over 7 bases. This CDR3 contains 16 residues. In germline, CDR1 is KGHDR, CDR2 SFDVKD. V trimming: 4 bases; J trimming: 7 bases; junction bases outside the gene matches: 13. The CDR3 is CATSDPSGEDTNTQYF. CDR3 nucleotide sequence: TGTGCCACCAGTGACCCGAGCGGGGAAGATACAAATACGCAGTATTTT.

The gene calls are TRBV12-5 and TRBJ2-3, with unresolved D. CDR3 length equals 15 residues. The V end lost 0 bases, the J end lost 2 bases, and 9 bases lay between the germline ends. Germline CDR1 LGHNT, CDR2 FRNRAP. The CDR3 protein is CASGLVVGNTDTQYF. CDR3 sequence (DNA): TGTGCTAGTGGTTTGGTTGTGGGAAACACAGATACGCAGTATTTT.

This clonotype has more than one count but fewer than ten. J is TRBJ1-5 and V is TRBV4-1, with D possibly being TRBD1 (5 bases). CDR1 is MGHRA and CDR2 is YSYEKL in the germline V gene. Trimming stripped 0 bases from V and 7 bases from J, with 13 bases between. This CDR3 is 15 amino acids long. The CDR3 here is CASSQDGPGRQPQHF. The CDR3 DNA reads TGCGCCAGCAGCCAAGATGGGCCAGGGAGGCAGCCCCAGCATTTT.

The chain uses TRBV12-3 or TRBV12-4 and TRBJ2-3, with TRBD2 matching 9 bases. Unmatched junction bases numbered 10, after V lost 5 bases and J lost 1 base. The CDR3 spans 17 residues. CDR3 protein: CASSRRGGRGGTDTQYF. CDR3 nucleotides: TGTGCCAGCAGTAGGCGGGGGGGCAGGGGGGGCACAGATACGCAGTATTTT.

CDR3 in amino acids: CSALPRTGNWGQPQHF. For the CDR3, the DNA is TGCAGTGCTCTCCCCCGGACGGGGAACTGGGGTCAGCCCCAGCATTTT. This chain links TRBV20-1 with TRBJ1-5; no definite D call. Trimming took 5 bases from V and 6 from J, leaving 23 bases between them. CDR3 length: 16 amino acids. Germline V gene sequence: CDR1 DFQATT, CDR2 SNEGSKA (reference sequence).

V usage is TRBV20-1 and J usage is TRBJ1-1; D perhaps matches TRBD1 (5 bases). The CDR3 runs to 13 residues. V was pared by 6 bases and J by 7 bases, with 18 bases between. CDR1 and CDR2 from the germline V gene are DFQATT and SNEGSKA (reference sequence). CDR3 DNA sequence: TGCAGTGCCTTTGGGACCGGTGGACTTGAAGCTTTCTTT. Translation gives CSAFGTGGLEAFF.